The 9 T cell receptor beta chains listed next were all sequenced from one sample in a study of monozygotic twins with inflammatory bowel disease. TCRdb reprocessed the 5' RACE reads and stores each CDR3 protein as one record, lacking DNA. This sample's table has about 300,000 distinct CDR3 sequences. Material for sequencing was blood. These receptors all stem from a human donor with ulcerative colitis or Crohn's disease, or a healthy co-twin of an affected twin (not recorded which).

This chain connects TRBV20-1 to TRBJ2-4; TCRdb reports TRBD1, a call that lacks DNA to check it against. Germline CDR1 and CDR2: DFQATT and SNEGSKA (reference sequence). The CDR3 is 16 amino acids. CDR3: CSARAVQGRTKNIQYF.

This rearrangement joins TRBV20-1 to TRBJ1-1. The CDR3 sequence is 13 residues long. Germline lookup yields CDR1 DFQATT and CDR2 SNEGSKA (reference sequence). The CDR3 loop is CSARGLRNTEAFF.

The V gene is TRBV18, the J gene TRBJ2-7. Germline V gene data show CDR1 as KGHSH and CDR2 as LQKENI. The CDR3 runs to 12 residues. The chain's CDR3 is CASSPFDGEQYF.

The chain combines TRBV20-1 with TRBJ2-3; TCRdb names TRBD2, which stays unverified in the absence of DNA. Germline-derived CDR1 and CDR2 are DFQATT and SNEGSKA (reference sequence). The CDR3 spans 16 residues. This CDR3 reads CSANRASGSFTDTQYF.

The chain combines TRBV7-2 with TRBJ2-3. The CDR3 spans 13 residues. Germline V gene data show CDR1 as SGHTA and CDR2 as FQGNSA. CDR3: CASSLILVDTQYF. The full variable domain, with the rest looked up from reference TRBV7-2 and TRBJ2-3, is GAGVSQSPSNKVTEKGKDVELRCDPISGHTALYWYRQSLGQGLEFLIYFQGNSAPDKSGLPSDRFSAERTGGSVSTLTIQRTQQEDSAVYLCASSLILVDTQYFGPGTRLTVL.

V and J are TRBV6-5 and TRBJ2-1; TCRdb reports TRBD1, a call that lacks DNA to check it against. This CDR3 has 11 amino acids. Germline loops: CDR1 MNHEY, CDR2 SVGAGI. The CDR3 loop is CASTTGTEQFF.

This chain connects TRBV2 to TRBJ1-5. The CDR3 loop spans 14 amino acids. From germline, CDR1 is SNHLY and CDR2 FYNNEI. CDR3: CASSGEGGVQPQHF. The whole variable domain, filled in from reference TRBV2 and TRBJ1-5, reads EPEVTQTPSHQVTQMGQEVILRCVPISNHLYFYWYRQILGQKVEFLVSFYNNEISEKSEIFDDQFSVERPDGSNFTLKIRSTKLEDSAMYFCASSGEGGVQPQHFGDGTRLSIL.

This chain joins TRBV5-1 and TRBJ2-7. The CDR3 is 16 amino acids. Germline values: CDR1 SGHRS, CDR2 YFSETQ. CDR3 residues: CASSLGGSKASYEQYF.

The chain is built from TRBV11-2 and TRBJ2-1; no DNA is available, so the TRBD1 call from TCRdb remains unchecked. Germline V gives CDR1 SGHAT, CDR2 FQNNGV. This CDR3 has 15 amino acids. The CDR3: CASSLAPGGLYEQFF.